The 11 T cell receptor beta chains presented below share a single source sample, sequenced in a study of CXCR3-negative and CXCR3-positive naive CD8 T cells. It was by 5' RACE with UMI labels that the TRB cDNA libraries were prepared. TCRdb re-called the 5' RACE reads, yielding one record per CDR3 amino acid sequence without DNA. The table for this sample gives about 41,000 distinct CDR3 sequences. Input material: naive CXCR3- CD8+ T cells from blood. As for subset: CD45RO-CCR7+CD27+CD95- naive CD8+ T cells lacking CXCR3 (TNR3-). All receptors come from a human donor in good health. Some clones in this sample may be carry-over from other donors' samples.

This chain joins TRBV13 and TRBJ2-3. The CDR3 sequence is 13 residues long. Germline CDR1 and CDR2: PRHDT and FYEKMQ (reference sequence). The chain's CDR3 is CASTHLGTDTQYF.

The chain employs TRBV7-2 and TRBJ2-7; TCRdb picks TRBD1, but there is no DNA to check that call. CDR3 size: 13 residues. CDR1 and CDR2 from the germline V gene are SGHTA and FQGNSA. The CDR3 region is CASSSYRGYEHYF.

The chain employs TRBV2 and TRBJ2-4; the D call of TRBD1 rests on TCRdb alone, since no DNA is present to check it. Germline V gives CDR1 SNHLY, CDR2 FYNNEI. The CDR3 runs to 14 residues. The CDR3 sequence is CASSEPGGKNIQYF.

The chain couples TRBV7-2 to TRBJ1-1. CDR3 length equals 12 residues. From germline, CDR1 is SGHTA and CDR2 FQGNSA. The CDR3 loop reads CASSPVDTEAFF.

This rearrangement joins TRBV6-5 to TRBJ2-7; the TCRdb D gene call, TRBD1, has no DNA to confirm it. This CDR3 comprises 15 residues. Per germline, CDR1 MNHEY and CDR2 SVGAGI. The CDR3 region is CASSLQTGGGYEQYF.

This chain links TRBV29-1 with TRBJ2-3; TCRdb names TRBD2, which stays unverified in the absence of DNA. CDR3 length equals 16 residues. In germline, CDR1 is SQVTM, CDR2 ANQGSEA. The CDR3 protein is CSAPGLAGGSTDTQYF.

V and J are TRBV12-3 or TRBV12-4 and TRBJ2-1; TCRdb reports TRBD2, a call that lacks DNA to check it against. CDR3 size: 14 residues. CDR3: CASSLNVGRNEQFF.

The chain joins TRBV29-1 to TRBJ2-7; TCRdb's D call, TRBD1, is unchecked because there is no DNA. Germline CDR1 and CDR2: SQVTM and ANQGSEA. The CDR3 runs 13 residues. This CDR3 reads CSVEGLGGYEQYF.

This clonotype is labeled medium-sized based on frequency. V is TRBV4-3 and J is TRBJ2-7; the D gene TCRdb calls, TRBD2, cannot be checked with no DNA. The CDR3 extends over 15 amino acids. Per the germline V gene, CDR1 is LGHNA and CDR2 is YSLEER. This CDR3 reads CASSHGASGSYEQYF.

The CDR3 sequence is CASSLGTPPEQFF. The V and J genes are TRBV12-3 or TRBV12-4 and TRBJ2-1; TCRdb names TRBD2, which stays unverified in the absence of DNA. The CDR3 loop spans 13 amino acids.

The V and J genes are TRBV6-6 and TRBJ2-7. The germline V gene has CDR1 MNHNY and CDR2 SVGAGI (reference sequence). The CDR3 length is 11 residues. Here the CDR3 reads CATKYSYEQYF.